This T cell receptor (beta chain) was sequenced for a study of cytomegalovirus exposure and HLA in healthy donors. Primers: 60 Vbeta forward and 13 Jbeta reverse. Sequencing used immunoSEQ multiplex PCR; TCRdb keeps in-frame clones, though not all of them. The sample data list around 52,000 clones. Sequenced input: PBMCs. The receptor comes from a woman aged 50 to 60 in good health and CMV-seropositive.

CDR3 sequence reads: CSTGQNTEAFF. For the CDR3, the DNA is TGCAGCACGGGACAGAACACTGAAGCTTTCTTT. The chain employs TRBV29-1 and TRBJ1-1; D might be TRBD1 (6 bases). The CDR3 sequence is 11 residues long. CDR1 and CDR2 (germline): SQVTM, ANQGSEA. Trimming shortened V by 8 bases and J by 1 base, and 8 bases separated the two germline ends.